The 15 T cell receptor beta chains in this list originate from one sample, sequenced in a study of shared clonotypes between healthy human individuals (dated by TCRdb to the early 2020s). The method behind the library was the immunoSEQ multiplex PCR assay. TCRdb holds this immuneACCESS table with in-frame rearrangements only. Some clones are missing; in checked studies, unresolved V genes explain under half, and the rest has no known cause. This sample holds about 680,000 clones; about 90% were observed only once. About 24% of the sample lies in the top ten. CD8 naive samples were obtained by positive selection for CCR7 among CD45RO-negative cells, yielding a CD45RA+CCR7+ population from which TemRA cells were excluded. Sequencing input: naive CD8+ T cells sorted from blood. This specimen's cell subset or site label, interpreted: CD45RA+CCR7+. These receptors all stem from a man aged 25-45 years in good health.

J is TRBJ2-1 and V is TRBV18; TRBD1 agrees at 8 bases. This CDR3 region has 15 residues. The junction had 6 bases not matched to a gene; V was cut back by 1 base and J by 7 bases. Germline V CDR1 and CDR2: KGHSH, LQKENI. The CDR3 DNA sequence: TGTGCCAGCTCACCACGGACAGGGAAGTTTAATGAGCAGTTCTTC. Translating gives CASSPRTGKFNEQFF.

This chain connects TRBV5-1 to TRBJ2-7; D is uncertain. V was shortened by 0 bases and J by 1 base, with 5 bases between the two germline ends. Germline V lookup: CDR1 SGHRS, CDR2 YFSETQ. The CDR3 loop spans 13 amino acids. CDR3 loop: CASSLGMSYEQYF. The CDR3 nucleotides read TGCGCCAGCAGCTTGGGGATGTCCTACGAGCAGTACTTC.

CDR3 sequence (DNA): TGTGCCAGCAGTTCTCGGACAGGGGGGGAAATGGGAGACTACAATGAGCAGTTCTTC. This encodes CASSSRTGGEMGDYNEQFF. V usage is TRBV27 and J usage is TRBJ2-1, with 10 bases aligning to TRBD1. Germline loops: CDR1 MNHEY, CDR2 SMNVEV (reference sequence). The CDR3 sequence is 19 residues long. V shed 4 bases, J shed 3 bases, and the junction held 15 bases outside the gene matches.

Only one count was recorded for this clone. CDR3: CAIRETGVDEQYF. In nucleotides, the CDR3 is TGTGCCATCAGGGAAACAGGGGTTGACGAGCAGTACTTC. The chain couples TRBV10-3 to TRBJ2-7, with 7 nucleotides matching TRBD1. The CDR3 sequence is 13 residues long. In germline, CDR1 is ENHRY, CDR2 SYGVKD. V lost 6 bases to trimming and J lost 5 bases; unmatched junction nucleotides: 7.

The J gene is TRBJ1-5, the V gene TRBV2; D not certain. This CDR3 has 16 residues. Deletions cut 3 bases from V and 0 bases from J, with 12 bases between. Germline lookup yields CDR1 SNHLY and CDR2 FYNNEI. The CDR3 here is CASSDLSGPSNQPQHF. CDR3 nucleotide sequence: TGTGCCAGCAGTGATTTGTCAGGTCCTAGCAATCAGCCCCAGCATTTT.

The J gene is TRBJ2-1, the V gene TRBV7-8; 11 bases agree with TRBD2. The J segment lost 2 bases and the V segment lost 0 bases, leaving 6 bases of the junction unmatched. The CDR3 is 18 amino acids. Germline CDR1 is SGHVS and CDR2 is FQNEAQ. CDR3: CASSLATSGIGAYNEQFF. CDR3 nucleotide sequence: TGTGCCAGCAGCTTAGCGACTAGCGGGATCGGCGCCTACAATGAGCAGTTCTTC.

The gene calls are TRBV4-2 and TRBJ2-1; 8 nucleotides agree with TRBD2. The V gene's germline CDR1 is LGHNA and CDR2 YNFKEQ. Germline trimming cut 3 bases from V and 4 bases from J; bases unmatched to any gene: 14. The CDR3 has 18 residues. This chain's CDR3 is CASSQAPGLVGDYNEQFF. In DNA, the CDR3 is TGTGCCAGCAGCCAGGCTCCGGGACTAGTAGGGGATTACAATGAGCAGTTCTTC.

This chain connects TRBV30 to TRBJ2-3, with 12 bases matching TRBD2. The CDR3 totals 15 residues. After removal of 2 bases from V and 2 bases from J, the junction contained 2 bases not matched to a gene. Germline V CDR1 and CDR2: GTSNPN, SVGIG (reference sequence). CDR3 DNA: TGTGCCTGGAGTAGACTAGCGGGAGACACAGATACGCAGTATTTT. It encodes CAWSRLAGDTDTQYF.

The V call is TRBV13, the J call TRBJ1-5; D is uncertain. Trimming left V 0 bases short and J 1 base short, with 7 bases between. The CDR3 is 15 residues long. The V gene's germline CDR1 is PRHDT and CDR2 FYEKMQ (reference sequence). CDR3 loop: CASSLGPVSNQPQHF. DNA for the CDR3: TGTGCCAGCAGCTTAGGCCCGGTAAGCAATCAGCCCCAGCATTTT.

The rearrangement uses TRBV28 and TRBJ2-7; D ambiguous. This CDR3 spans 15 amino acids. The germline V gene has CDR1 MDHEN and CDR2 SYDVKM. V dropped 2 bases and J dropped 0 bases, with 11 bases sitting between them. CDR3 bases: TGTGCCAGCAGTTTAAAGTTTTACGGCTCCTACGAGCAGTACTTC. This codes for CASSLKFYGSYEQYF.

CDR3 DNA: TGTGCCAGCAGGGTCTACAATGAGCAGTTCTTC. This codes for CASRVYNEQFF. The V gene is TRBV6-5, the J gene TRBJ2-1; no clear D gene. The CDR3 totals 11 residues. The V and J ends lost 6 bases and 3 bases respectively, with 3 bases between them. CDR1 is MNHEY, CDR2 SVGAGI, per germline.

This clone was observed once. The chain links TRBV15 to TRBJ1-1; a weak D match, TRBD1 (6 bases). Germline assignment: CDR1 LNHNV and CDR2 YYDKDF (reference sequence). CDR3 size: 14 residues. With 6 bases removed from V and 4 bases from J, the gap between germline ends came to 15 bases. The CDR3 DNA follows: TGTGCCACCAGGAGGGGGACGGGGGGCACTGAAGCTTTCTTT. Encoded protein: CATRRGTGGTEAFF. The full variable domain, with the rest looked up from reference TRBV15 and TRBJ1-1, is DAMVIQNPRYQVTQFGKPVTLSCSQTLNHNVMYWYQQKSSQAPKLLFHYYDKDFNNEADTPDNFQSRRPNTSFCFLDIRSPGLGDTAMYLCATRRGTGGTEAFFGQGTRLTVV.

The chain combines TRBV29-1 with TRBJ1-3, with no clear D. Looked up from germline, CDR1 is SQVTM and CDR2 is ANQGSEA. The CDR3 extends over 14 amino acids. V was shortened by 8 bases and J by 1 base, with 15 bases between the two germline ends. Written as DNA, the CDR3 is TGCAGCTACTCTGACCGGGGTTCTGGAAACACCATATATTTT. Its protein is CSYSDRGSGNTIYF.

The DNA of the CDR3 is TGTGCCAGCAGCTTCGATCGAACCTCTGGAAACACCATATATTTT. Its protein is CASSFDRTSGNTIYF. The V and J genes are TRBV11-2 and TRBJ1-3; D unresolved. The CDR3 extends over 15 amino acids. V shed 3 bases and J shed 0 bases, with 9 bases lying between them. Germline V gene sequence: CDR1 SGHAT, CDR2 FQNNGV.

The chain employs TRBV10-3 and TRBJ2-7; 7 bases fit TRBD1. Germline CDR1 reads ENHRY; CDR2 reads SYGVKD. V was pared by 10 bases and J by 3 bases, with 9 bases of the junction left unmatched. The CDR3 is 13 amino acids. The CDR3: CASVGTENYEQYF. CDR3 nucleotide sequence: TGTGCCAGTGTAGGGACAGAGAACTACGAGCAGTACTTC.